The T cell receptor beta chain under discussion was sequenced for a study of technical replicates of blood from several donors. The protocol was immunoSEQ multiplex PCR, while the TCRdb copy is restricted to in-frame clones and leaves out a portion. The table includes some 58,000 clones, about 95% detected once. CDR1 is MNHNY, CDR2 SVGAGI, per germline (reference sequence). The CDR3 is 15 amino acids. V lost 0 bases, J lost 2 bases, and 10 bases lay in between. Sequenced material: T cells isolated from PBMCs. This chain uses TRBV6-6 with TRBJ1-2, with D unclear. The sequence derives from a human donor in good health. As DNA, the CDR3 is TGTGCCAGCAGTTACTCAGAACAGCCAAACTATGGCTACACCTTC. Amino acid sequence: CASSYSEQPNYGYTF.